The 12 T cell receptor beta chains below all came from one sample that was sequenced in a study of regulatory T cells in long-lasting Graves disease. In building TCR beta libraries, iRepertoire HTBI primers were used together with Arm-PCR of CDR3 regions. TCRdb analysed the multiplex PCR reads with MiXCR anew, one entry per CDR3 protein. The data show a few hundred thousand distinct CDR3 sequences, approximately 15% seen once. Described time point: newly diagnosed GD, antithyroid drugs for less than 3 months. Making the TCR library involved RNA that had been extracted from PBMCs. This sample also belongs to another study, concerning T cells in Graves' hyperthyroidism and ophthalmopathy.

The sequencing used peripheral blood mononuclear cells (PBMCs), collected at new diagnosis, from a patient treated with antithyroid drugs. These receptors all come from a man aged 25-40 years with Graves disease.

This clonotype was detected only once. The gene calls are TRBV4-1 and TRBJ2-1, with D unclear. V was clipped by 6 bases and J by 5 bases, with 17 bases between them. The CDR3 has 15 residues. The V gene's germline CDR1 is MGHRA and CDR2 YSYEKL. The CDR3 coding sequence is TGCGCCAGCAGGACAACCCAAGGTCGCGACAATGAGCAGTTCTTC. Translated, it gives CASRTTQGRDNEQFF.

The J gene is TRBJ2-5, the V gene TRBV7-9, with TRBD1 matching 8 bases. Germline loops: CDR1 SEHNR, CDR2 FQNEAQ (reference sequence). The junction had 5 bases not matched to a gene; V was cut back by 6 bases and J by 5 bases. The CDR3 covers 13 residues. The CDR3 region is CASRQQGVETQYF. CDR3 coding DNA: TGTGCCAGCAGGCAACAGGGGGTGGAGACCCAGTACTTC.

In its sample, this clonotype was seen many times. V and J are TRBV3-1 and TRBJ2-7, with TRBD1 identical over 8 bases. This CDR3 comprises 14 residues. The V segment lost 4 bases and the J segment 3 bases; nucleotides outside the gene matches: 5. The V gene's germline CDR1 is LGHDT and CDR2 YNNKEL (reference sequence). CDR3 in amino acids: CASSPGQANYEQYF. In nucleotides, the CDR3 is TGTGCCAGCAGCCCGGGACAGGCTAACTACGAGCAGTACTTC.

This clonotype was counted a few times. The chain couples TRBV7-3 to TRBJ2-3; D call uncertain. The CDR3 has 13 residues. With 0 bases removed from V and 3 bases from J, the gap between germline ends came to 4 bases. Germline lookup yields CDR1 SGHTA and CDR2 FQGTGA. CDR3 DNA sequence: TGTGCCAGCAGCTTAACAGCGACAGATACGCAGTATTTT. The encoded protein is CASSLTATDTQYF.

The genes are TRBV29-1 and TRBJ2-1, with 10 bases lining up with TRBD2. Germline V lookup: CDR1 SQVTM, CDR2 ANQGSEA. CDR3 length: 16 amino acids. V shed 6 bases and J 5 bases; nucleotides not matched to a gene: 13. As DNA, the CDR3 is TGCAGCGTATACTTAACCCTAGCGGGAGTTGACAATGAGCAGTTCTTC. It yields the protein CSVYLTLAGVDNEQFF.

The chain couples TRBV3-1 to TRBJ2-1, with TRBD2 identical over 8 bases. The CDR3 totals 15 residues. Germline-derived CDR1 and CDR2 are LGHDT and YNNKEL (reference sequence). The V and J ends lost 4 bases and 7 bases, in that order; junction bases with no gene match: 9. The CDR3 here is CASSPGLAAINEQFF. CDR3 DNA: TGTGCCAGCAGCCCTGGACTAGCAGCTATTAATGAGCAGTTCTTC.

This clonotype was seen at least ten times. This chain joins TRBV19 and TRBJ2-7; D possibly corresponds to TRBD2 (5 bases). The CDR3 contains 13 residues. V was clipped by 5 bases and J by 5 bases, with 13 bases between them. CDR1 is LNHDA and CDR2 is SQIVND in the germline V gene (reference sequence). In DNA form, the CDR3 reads TGTGCCAGTAGTCGGAGGATTGTCGACGAGCAGTACTTC. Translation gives CASSRRIVDEQYF.

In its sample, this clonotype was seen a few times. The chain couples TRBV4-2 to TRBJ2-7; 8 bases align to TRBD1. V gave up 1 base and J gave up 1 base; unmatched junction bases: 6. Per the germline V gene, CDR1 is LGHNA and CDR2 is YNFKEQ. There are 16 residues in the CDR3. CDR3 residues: CASSQVTGQVSYEQYF. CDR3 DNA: TGTGCCAGCAGCCAAGTAACGGGACAGGTTTCCTACGAGCAGTACTTC.

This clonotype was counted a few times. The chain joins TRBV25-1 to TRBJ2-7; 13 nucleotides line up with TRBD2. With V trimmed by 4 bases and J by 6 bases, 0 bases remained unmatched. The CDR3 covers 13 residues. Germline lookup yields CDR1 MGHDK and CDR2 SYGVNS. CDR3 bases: TGTGCCAGCAGTGGGACTAGCGGGAGCGAGCAGTACTTC. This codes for CASSGTSGSEQYF.

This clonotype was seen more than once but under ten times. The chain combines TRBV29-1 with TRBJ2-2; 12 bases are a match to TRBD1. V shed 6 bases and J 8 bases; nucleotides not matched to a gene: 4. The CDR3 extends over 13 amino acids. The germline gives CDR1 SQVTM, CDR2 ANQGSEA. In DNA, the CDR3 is TGCAGCGTGGGACAGGGGGCTGGGGGGGAGCTGTTTTTT. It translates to CSVGQGAGGELFF.

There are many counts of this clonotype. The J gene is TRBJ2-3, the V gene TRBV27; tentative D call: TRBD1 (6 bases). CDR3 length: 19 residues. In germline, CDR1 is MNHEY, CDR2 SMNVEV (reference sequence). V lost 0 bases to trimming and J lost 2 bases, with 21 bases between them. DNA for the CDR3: TGTGCCAGCAGTTTATCGGGGGCACAGGGACGGGGAGACACAGATACGCAGTATTTT. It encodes CASSLSGAQGRGDTDTQYF.

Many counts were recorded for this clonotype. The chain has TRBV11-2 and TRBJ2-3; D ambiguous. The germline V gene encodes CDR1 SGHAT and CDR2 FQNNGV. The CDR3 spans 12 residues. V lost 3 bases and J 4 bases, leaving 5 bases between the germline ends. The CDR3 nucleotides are TGTGCCAGCAGCTTCGGCGCAGATACGCAGTATTTT. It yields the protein CASSFGADTQYF.